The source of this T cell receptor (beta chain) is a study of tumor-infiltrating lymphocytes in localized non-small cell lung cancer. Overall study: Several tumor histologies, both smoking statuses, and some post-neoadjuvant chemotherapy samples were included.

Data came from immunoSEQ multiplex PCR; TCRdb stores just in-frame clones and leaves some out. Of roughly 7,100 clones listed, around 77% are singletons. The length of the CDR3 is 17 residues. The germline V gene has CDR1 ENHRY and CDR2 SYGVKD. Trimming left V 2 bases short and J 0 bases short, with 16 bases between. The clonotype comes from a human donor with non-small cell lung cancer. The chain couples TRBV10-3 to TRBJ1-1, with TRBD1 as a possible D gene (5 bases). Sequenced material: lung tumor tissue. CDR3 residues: CAISEGLRDGMNTEAFF. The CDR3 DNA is TGTGCCATCAGTGAGGGACTCAGGGACGGGATGAACACTGAAGCTTTCTTT.